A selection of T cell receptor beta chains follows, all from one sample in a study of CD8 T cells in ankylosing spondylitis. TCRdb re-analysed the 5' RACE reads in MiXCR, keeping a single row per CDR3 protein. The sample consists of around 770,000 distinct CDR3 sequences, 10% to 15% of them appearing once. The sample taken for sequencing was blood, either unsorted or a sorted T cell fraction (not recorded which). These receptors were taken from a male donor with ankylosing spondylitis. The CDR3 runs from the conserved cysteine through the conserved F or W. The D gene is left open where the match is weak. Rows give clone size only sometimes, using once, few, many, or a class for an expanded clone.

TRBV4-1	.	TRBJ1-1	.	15	TGCGCCAGCAGCCACCGAACACAAGTGAGAACTGAAGCTTTCTTT	CASSHRTQVRTEAFF
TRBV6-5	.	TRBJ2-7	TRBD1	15	TGTGCCAGCAGTTTGACAGGGGGCACGGGCTACGAGCAGTACTTC	CASSLTGGTGYEQYF
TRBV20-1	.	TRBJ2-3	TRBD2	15	TGCAGTGCTTACAAAGCGGGGGGGTGGGCAGATACGCAGTATTTT	CSAYKAGGWADTQYF
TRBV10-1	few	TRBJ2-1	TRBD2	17	TGCGCCAGCAGTGACCCTAGCGGGAGCCTTCAAGGGGATGAGCAGTTCTTC	CASSDPSGSLQGDEQFF
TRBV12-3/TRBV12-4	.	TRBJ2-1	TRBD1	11	TGTGCCAGCAGTACTAGACAGGGACAGTTCTTC	CASSTRQGQFF
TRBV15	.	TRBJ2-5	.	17	TGTGCCACCAGCAGAGATTACGGCAGGTCAGGCCAAGAGACCCAGTACTTC	CATSRDYGRSGQETQYF
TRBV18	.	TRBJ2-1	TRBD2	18	TGTGCCAGCTCACCCCCCCGGGGGGCTAGCGGGATTGCCTCCGAGCAGTTCTTC	CASSPPRGASGIASEQFF
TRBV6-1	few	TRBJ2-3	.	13	TGTGCCAGCAGAGACGCTAGCACAGATACGCAGTATTTT	CASRDASTDTQYF
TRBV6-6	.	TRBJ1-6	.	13	TGTGCCAGCAGTTACTCGGGAATCTCACCCCTCCACTTT	CASSYSGISPLHF
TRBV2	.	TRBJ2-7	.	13	TGTGCCAGCGAGAGAGCTACGATGAGGGAGCAGTACTTC	CASERATMREQYF
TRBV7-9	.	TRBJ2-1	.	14	TGTGCCAGCAGCTCAGGGACTTCTGACAATGAGCAGTTCTTC	CASSSGTSDNEQFF
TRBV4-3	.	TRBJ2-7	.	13	TGCGCCAGCAGCCGGGACGTAGCCTACGAGCAGTACTTC	CASSRDVAYEQYF
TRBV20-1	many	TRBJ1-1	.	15	TGCAGTGCCCACCCCGTCCCGGGGGCGAACACTGAAGCTTTCTTT	CSAHPVPGANTEAFF
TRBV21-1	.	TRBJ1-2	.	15	TGTGCCAGCAGCAAAATCAGGGAATTGGGGTATGGCTACACCTTC	CASSKIRELGYGYTF
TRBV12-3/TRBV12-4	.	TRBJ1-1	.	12	TGTGCCAGCAGTTTAATCAAGCAAGGAGCTTTCTTT	CASSLIKQGAFF
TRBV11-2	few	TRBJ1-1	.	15	TGTGCCAGCAGCTTATATCAGGGCATGAACACTGAAGCTTTCTTT	CASSLYQGMNTEAFF
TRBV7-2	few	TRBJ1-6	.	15	TGTGCCAGCAGCTTAGCACAGATATATAATTCACCCCTCCACTTT	CASSLAQIYNSPLHF
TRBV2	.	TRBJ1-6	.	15	TGTGCCAGCAGAGCGGACAGCTCCTATAATTCACCCCTCCACTTT	CASRADSSYNSPLHF
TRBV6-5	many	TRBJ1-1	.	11	TGTGCCAGCAGTACCTCCACTGAAGCTTTCTTT	CASSTSTEAFF
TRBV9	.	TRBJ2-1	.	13	TGTGCCAGCAGCCCAAGGGATTGGAATGAGCAGTTCTTC	CASSPRDWNEQFF
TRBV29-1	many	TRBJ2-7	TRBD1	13	TGCAGCGCCCGGGACAGGGTAAAGGACGAGCAGTACTTC	CSARDRVKDEQYF
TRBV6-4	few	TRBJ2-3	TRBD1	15	TGTGCCAGCAGTGATAGGACAGGAAGCACAGATACGCAGTATTTT	CASSDRTGSTDTQYF
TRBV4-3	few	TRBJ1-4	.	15	TGCGCCAGCAGCCTCCAGGGTACGGCTAATGAAAAACTGTTTTTT	CASSLQGTANEKLFF
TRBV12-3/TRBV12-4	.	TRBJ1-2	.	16	TGTGCCAGCAGTTTAGGACCCGGGACGGGAAACTATGGCTACACCTTC	CASSLGPGTGNYGYTF
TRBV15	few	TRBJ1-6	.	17	TGTGCCACCAGCAGAGACCTTACAGGGATAGGCAATTCACCCCTCCACTTT	CATSRDLTGIGNSPLHF
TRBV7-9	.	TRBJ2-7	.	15	TGTGCCAGCAGCTCTAGACAGATGGGGACCTACGAGCAGTACTTC	CASSSRQMGTYEQYF
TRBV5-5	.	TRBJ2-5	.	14	TGTGCCAGCAGCTTGGATAGGCTTTGGGAGACCCAGTACTTC	CASSLDRLWETQYF
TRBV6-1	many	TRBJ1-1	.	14	TGTGCCAGCAGGAACCCCCAAGCTAGGACTGAAGCTTTCTTT	CASRNPQARTEAFF
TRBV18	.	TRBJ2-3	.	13	TGTGCCAGCTCACCCTCACGCACTTATACGCAGTATTTT	CASSPSRTYTQYF
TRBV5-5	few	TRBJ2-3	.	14	TGTGCCAGCAGTCCAGGGAAGGCCACAGATACGCAGTATTTT	CASSPGKATDTQYF
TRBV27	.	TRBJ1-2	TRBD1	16	TGTGCCAGCAGTTTATCTGTGGACAGGGTAGGCTATGGCTACACCTTC	CASSLSVDRVGYGYTF
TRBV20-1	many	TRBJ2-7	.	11	TGCAGTGCTATCAGGGTCTACGAGCAGTACTTC	CSAIRVYEQYF
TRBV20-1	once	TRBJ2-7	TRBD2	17	TGCAGTGCTAGAGATCCGCTAGCGGGAGGGAGCTCCTACGAGCAGTACTTC	CSARDPLAGGSSYEQYF
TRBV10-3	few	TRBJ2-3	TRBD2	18	TGTGCCATCATAACATTCAGGCTGGCGGGGGTCCCCACAGATACGCAGTATTTT	CAIITFRLAGVPTDTQYF
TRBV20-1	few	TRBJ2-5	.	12	TGCAGTGCTAGAGATTCATCGGAGACCCAGTACTTC	CSARDSSETQYF
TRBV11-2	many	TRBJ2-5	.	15	TGTGCCAGCAGCTTTGAGGGGCTCCGGTACGAGACCCAGTACTTC	CASSFEGLRYETQYF
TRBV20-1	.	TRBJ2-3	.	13	TGCAGTGCTAGAGTTCGGCTGGGAAATACGCAGTATTTT	CSARVRLGNTQYF
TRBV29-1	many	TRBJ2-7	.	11	TGCGGATTCCGGTGGGGGTACGAGCAGTACTTC	CGFRWGYEQYF
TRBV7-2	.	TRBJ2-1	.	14	TGTGCCAGCATCCAACTTTACGGGGGCTATGAGCAGTTCTTC	CASIQLYGGYEQFF
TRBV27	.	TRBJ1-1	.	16	TGTGCCAGCAGTTCTCAGGACGGACCTTGGGCCACTGAAGCTTTCTTT	CASSSQDGPWATEAFF
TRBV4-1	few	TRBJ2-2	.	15	TGCGCCAGCAGGATTCGGCTGCTGAACACCGGGGAGCTGTTTTTT	CASRIRLLNTGELFF